The 6 T cell receptor beta chains presented below share a single source sample, sequenced in a study of T cells after yellow fever vaccination. TCRdb fed the 5' RACE reads into MiXCR, producing one record per CDR3 protein. The table includes 120,000 or so distinct CDR3 sequences, approximately 9% detected once. The source material was CD8+ T cells sorted from PBMCs, sampled on the day of the yellow fever booster vaccination. Receptor source: a man between 18 and 35 years old who received the YFV17D yellow fever vaccine.

This clonotype was counted only a few times. This CDR3 is CASRRGDTEAFF. The CDR3 region has the DNA TGCGCCAGCAGACGGGGGGACACTGAAGCTTTCTTT. The rearrangement links TRBV4-1 to TRBJ1-1; D may be TRBD1 (5 bases). Trimming shortened V by 6 bases and J by 3 bases, and 8 bases separated the two germline ends. CDR3 length: 12 residues. The germline CDR1 and CDR2 sequences are MGHRA and YSYEKL.

V is TRBV4-3 and J is TRBJ1-2, with unresolved D. The CDR3 is made up of 15 amino acids. Looked up from germline, CDR1 is LGHNA and CDR2 is YSLEER. V was pared by 0 bases and J by 0 bases, with 8 bases between. The CDR3 sequence: CASSQDGRANYGYTF. The CDR3 nucleotides read TGCGCCAGCAGCCAAGATGGGAGAGCTAACTATGGCTACACCTTC.

This clonotype was detected only a few times. V and J are TRBV7-3 and TRBJ2-5, with 10 positions matching TRBD2. Germline values: CDR1 SGHTA, CDR2 FQGTGA. V shed 5 bases, J shed 4 bases, and the junction held 10 bases outside the gene matches. The CDR3 is 16 residues long. The CDR3 is CASSLRAGGHGETQYF. CDR3 bases: TGTGCCAGCAGCCTCAGAGCGGGGGGGCATGGAGAGACCCAGTACTTC.

The rearrangement uses TRBV20-1 and TRBJ2-7; no firm D call. The V end lost 2 bases, the J end lost 4 bases, and 27 bases lay between the germline ends. This CDR3 has 18 residues. In germline, CDR1 is DFQATT, CDR2 SNEGSKA (reference sequence). The CDR3 protein is CSARLPWTRNHLPYEQYV. The CDR3 DNA reads TGCAGTGCTAGATTGCCTTGGACCAGAAACCATCTCCCATACGAGCAGTACGTC.

This clonotype was seen more than once but under ten times. The chain combines TRBV7-9 with TRBJ1-4; 8 bases match TRBD1. The CDR3 extends over 16 amino acids. Germline values: CDR1 SEHNR, CDR2 FQNEAQ (reference sequence). After removal of 4 bases from V and 4 bases from J, the junction contained 8 bases not matched to a gene. CDR3 sequence (DNA): TGTGCCAGCAGCTCACTCGGACAGGGCGTTAATGAAAAACTGTTTTTT. Protein: CASSSLGQGVNEKLFF.

This clonotype was observed a few times. V and J are TRBV24-1 and TRBJ2-1, with 14 bases matching TRBD2. Germline loops: CDR1 KGHDR, CDR2 SFDVKD. The CDR3 spans 19 residues. J lost 0 bases, V lost 3 bases, and 6 bases had no gene match. The CDR3 region has the DNA TGTGCCACCAGTGATGCGACTAGCGGGGGGGCCGCCTCCTACAATGAGCAGTTCTTC. Its protein is CATSDATSGGAASYNEQFF.